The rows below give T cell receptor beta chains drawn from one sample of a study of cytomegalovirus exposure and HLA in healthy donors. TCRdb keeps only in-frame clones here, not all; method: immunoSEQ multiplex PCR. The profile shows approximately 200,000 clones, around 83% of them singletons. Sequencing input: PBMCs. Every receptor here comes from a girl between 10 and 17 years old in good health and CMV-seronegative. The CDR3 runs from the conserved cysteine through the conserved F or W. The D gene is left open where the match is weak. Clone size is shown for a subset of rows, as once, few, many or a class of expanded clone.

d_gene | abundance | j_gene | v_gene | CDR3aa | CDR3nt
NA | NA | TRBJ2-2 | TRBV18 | CASSPLSSGVTGELFF | TGTGCCAGCTCACCACTTTCGTCCGGGGTCACCGGGGAGCTGTTTTTT
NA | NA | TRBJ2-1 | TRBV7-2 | CASSLSASPYNEQFF | TGTGCCAGCAGCTTATCTGCTAGTCCCTACAATGAGCAGTTCTTC
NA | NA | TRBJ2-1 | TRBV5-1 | CASSLGGIYNEQFF | TGCGCCAGCAGCTTGGGCGGGATCTACAATGAGCAGTTCTTC
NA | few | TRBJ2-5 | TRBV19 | CASSPQGRQETQYF | TGTGCCAGTAGTCCGCAGGGTAGACAAGAGACCCAGTACTTC
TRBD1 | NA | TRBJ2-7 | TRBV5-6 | CASSLPGQEYEQYF | TGTGCCAGCAGCTTACCGGGACAGGAATACGAGCAGTACTTC
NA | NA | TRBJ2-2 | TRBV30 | CAWSAGFGGTGELFF | TGTGCCTGGAGCGCGGGGTTTGGGGGCACCGGGGAGCTGTTTTTT
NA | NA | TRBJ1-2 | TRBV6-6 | CSTGTYGYTF | TGCTCAACAGGGACCTATGGCTACACCTTC
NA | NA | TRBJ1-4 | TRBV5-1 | CASTAGGGNEKLFF | TGCGCCAGCACGGCCGGTGGGGGGAATGAAAAACTGTTTTTT
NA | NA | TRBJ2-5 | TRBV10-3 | CAISEIGGTARGETQYF | TGTGCCATCAGTGAGATAGGCGGGACAGCTCGTGGTGAGACCCAGTACTTC
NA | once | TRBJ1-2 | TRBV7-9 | CASSRGTGGPYGYTF | TGTGCCAGCAGCCGAGGCACGGGGGGGCCGTATGGCTACACCTTC
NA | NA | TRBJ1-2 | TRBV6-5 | CASSYSRGIVGYTF | TGTGCCAGCAGTTACTCGCGAGGGATTGTCGGCTACACCTTC
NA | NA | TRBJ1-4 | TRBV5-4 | CASSLQSNEKLFF | TGTGCCAGCAGCTTACAGAGTAATGAAAAACTGTTTTTT
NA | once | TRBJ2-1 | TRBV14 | CASSQDRVLREQFF | TGTGCCAGCAGCCAAGATCGTGTCCTCAGGGAGCAGTTCTTC
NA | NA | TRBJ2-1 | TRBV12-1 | CASRAPIAGEYGSNEQFF | TGTGCCAGCCGGGCCCCGATAGCGGGAGAATATGGGAGCAATGAGCAGTTCTTC
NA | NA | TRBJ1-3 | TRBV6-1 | CASKRQALSGNTIYF | TGTGCCAGCAAGCGACAGGCCCTCTCTGGAAACACCATATATTTT
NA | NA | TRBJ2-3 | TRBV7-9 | CASSLTGIDTDTQYF | TGTGCCAGCAGCTTAACGGGGATTGACACAGATACGCAGTATTTT
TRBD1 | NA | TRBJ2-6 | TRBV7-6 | CASSFGGQALISSGANVLTF | TGTGCCAGCAGCTTCGGCGGACAGGCCCTGATCAGCTCTGGGGCCAACGTCCTGACTTTC
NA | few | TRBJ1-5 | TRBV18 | CASSRGGSQPQHF | TGTGCCAGCTCACGGGGAGGGAGTCAGCCCCAGCATTTT
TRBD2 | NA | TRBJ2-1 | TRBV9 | CASSDSGGAISTEQFF | TGTGCCAGCAGCGATAGCGGGGGGGCGATTTCCACTGAGCAGTTCTTC
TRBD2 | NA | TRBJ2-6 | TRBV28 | CASIQRAGAISGANVLTF | TGTGCCAGCATCCAGCGAGCGGGAGCGATCTCTGGGGCCAACGTCCTGACTTTC
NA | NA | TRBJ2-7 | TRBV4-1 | CASSQTSDSAGYEQYF | TGCGCCAGCAGCCAAACATCGGACAGTGCTGGGTACGAGCAGTACTTC
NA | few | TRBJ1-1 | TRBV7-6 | CASSSQATNTEAFF | TGTGCCAGCAGCTCACAGGCCACGAACACTGAAGCTTTCTTT
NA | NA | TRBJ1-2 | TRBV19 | CASNTVNYYGYTF | TGTGCCAGTAATACAGTAAACTACTATGGCTACACCTTC
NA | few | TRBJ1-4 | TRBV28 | CASSSTGRGNEKLFF | TGTGCCAGCAGTTCCACAGGGAGAGGCAATGAAAAACTGTTTTTT
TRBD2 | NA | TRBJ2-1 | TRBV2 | CASSDPILAGGPNEQFF | TGTGCCAGCAGTGACCCAATCCTAGCGGGAGGGCCGAATGAGCAGTTCTTC
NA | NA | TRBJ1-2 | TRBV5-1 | CASSKQANYGYTF | TGCGCCAGCAGCAAACAGGCTAACTATGGCTACACCTTC
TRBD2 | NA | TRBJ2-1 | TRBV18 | CASSPGLAGENEQFF | TGTGCCAGCTCACCAGGGCTAGCGGGAGAGAATGAGCAGTTCTTC
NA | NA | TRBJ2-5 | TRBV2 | CASKLQIGETQYF | TGTGCCAGCAAGCTACAGATTGGGGAGACCCAGTACTTC
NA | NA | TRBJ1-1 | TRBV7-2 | CASRLGVNMNTEAFF | TGTGCCAGCCGCTTAGGTGTTAACATGAACACTGAAGCTTTCTTT
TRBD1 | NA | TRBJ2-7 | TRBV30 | CAWRGVAGRGRSEQYF | TGTGCCTGGAGAGGGGTGGCAGGCAGGGGGCGCTCCGAGCAGTACTTC
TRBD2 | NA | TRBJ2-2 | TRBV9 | CASSVIAGNTGELFF | TGTGCCAGCAGCGTAATAGCGGGGAACACCGGGGAGCTGTTTTTT
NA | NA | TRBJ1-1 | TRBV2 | CASSGSGIGVEAFF | TGTGCCAGCAGTGGGAGCGGTATCGGGGTGGAAGCTTTCTTT
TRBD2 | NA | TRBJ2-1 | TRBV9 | CASGEASGGQYNEQFF | TGTGCCAGCGGAGAGGCTAGCGGGGGCCAGTACAATGAGCAGTTCTTC
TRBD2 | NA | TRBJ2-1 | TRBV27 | CASSLPGRERPNEQFF | TGTGCCAGCAGTTTACCTGGGCGGGAGCGGCCAAATGAGCAGTTCTTC
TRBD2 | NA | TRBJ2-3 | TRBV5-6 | CASSFQASGDTDTQYF | TGTGCCAGCAGCTTCCAAGCTAGCGGGGACACAGATACGCAGTATTTT
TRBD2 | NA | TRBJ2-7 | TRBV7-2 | CASTLTSGSTGEQYF | TGTGCCAGCACCCTCACTAGCGGGAGTACGGGCGAGCAGTACTTC
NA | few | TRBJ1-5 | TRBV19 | CASRWGDRDQPQHF | TGTGCCAGTAGATGGGGGGACCGGGATCAGCCCCAGCATTTT